This T cell receptor (beta chain) was profiled in a study of CD8 T cells in Susac syndrome. TCR beta sequencing was performed on blood CD8+ and CD4+ T cells. The patients serving as multiple sclerosis controls were treatment-naive. They had stable or active relapsing-remitting disease and fulfilled revised McDonald criteria. TEMRA cells were FACS-enriched, while CD8+ and CD4+ T cells were negatively isolated. Trimming took 5 bases from V and 0 from J; bases not matched to a gene: 5. The length of the CDR3 is 14 residues. Per the germline V gene, CDR1 is DFQATT and CDR2 is SNEGSKA (reference sequence). An input of roughly 0.45 to 1 ug of RNA was subjected to reverse transcription using random hexamers. Amplification of TCR beta CDR3 by immunoSEQ multiplex PCR spanned 54 Vbeta and 13 Jbeta. TCRdb fed the immunoSEQ multiplex PCR reads into MiXCR, producing one record per CDR3 protein. The sample consists of hundreds of thousands of distinct CDR3 sequences, 75% to 90% of them appearing once.

Sequencing was done on a sample of CD8+ T cells from PBMCs. V is TRBV20-1 and J is TRBJ1-1, with TRBD1 matching 8 bases. The source is a human donor with multiple sclerosis. As DNA, the CDR3 is TGCAGTGCTGGACAGGGCCCCATGAACACTGAAGCTTTCTTT. Amino acid sequence: CSAGQGPMNTEAFF.